A single T cell receptor beta chain is shown here with its context. The repertoire was sequenced with immunoSEQ multiplex PCR; TCRdb's copy has only in-frame clones and lacks some. The repertoire holds some 130,000 clones, with about nine tenths as singletons. The data belong to a study of control samples from healthy donors and cancer patients. The ends lost 5 bases at V and 8 bases at J; junction bases unmatched: 7. The length of the CDR3 is 16 residues. Germline values: CDR1 SGHNT, CDR2 YENEEA. The sequence was collected from a man aged 18 to 35 in good health. Sequencing was done on a sample of blood. The rearrangement uses TRBV11-3 and TRBJ2-1; 15 positions agree with TRBD2. The CDR3: CASSPGTSGGRDEQFF. CDR3 nucleotide sequence: TGTGCCAGCAGCCCAGGGACTAGCGGGGGGAGGGATGAGCAGTTCTTC. Filled out from reference TRBV11-3 and TRBJ2-1, the complete variable domain reads EAGVVQSPRYKIIEKKQPVAFWCNPISGHNTLYWYLQNLGQGPELLIRYENEEAVDDSQLPKDRFSAERLKGVDSTLKIQPAELGDSAVYLCASSPGTSGGRDEQFFGPGTRLTVL.